This T cell receptor beta chain came from a study of vaccination and CD4 T cells after COVID-19. Study background: With a range of 35 to 161, the median interval from diagnosis to drawing post-COVID samples was 101 days.

Treatment given: approximately 11-day PBMC culture with coronavirus spike peptide pools or control peptides (ViraFEST assay). ViraFEST used peptide pools to expand antigen-specific T cells and subsequently sequenced their TCRs. After more than 9 days of culture, CD4+ T cells were negatively selected. V was trimmed by 8 bases and J by 3 bases, leaving 14 bases between them. This CDR3 has 13 amino acids. The V gene's germline CDR1 is SNHLY and CDR2 FYNNEI. A remark on this clonotype: The antigen remains undetermined.

Oncomine TCR Beta short-read sequencing was applied to DNA from cultured CD4+ T cells. Extraction of genomic DNA was performed on cultured CD4+ T cells. TCRdb ran MiXCR on the PCR reads and lists one entry per CDR3 protein. The sample has 7,000 to 9,500 distinct CDR3 sequences; 60% are singletons. The sequences come from cultured CD4+ T cells from blood, collected after SARS-CoV-2 vaccination. The rearrangement joins TRBV2 to TRBJ2-7; D may be TRBD1 or TRBD2 (5 bases each). This TCR was sampled from a human donor with COVID-19. Here the CDR3 DNA reads TGTGCCAGCCTCCGGGACGTACTCTACGAGCAGTACTTC. Residues: CASLRDVLYEQYF.